A single sample gave rise to the 10 T cell receptor beta chains below, sequenced in a study of blood T cell repertoires in COVID-19. Generated by immunoSEQ multiplex PCR, the TCRdb table keeps only in-frame clones and is missing some. The data show 180,000 or so clones, around 86% seen once. Sequenced sample: peripheral blood. All receptors derive from an elderly woman in a cohort sampled during active or convalescent COVID-19.

The chain recombines TRBV10-3 with TRBJ1-2, with TRBD1 matching 7 bases. The germline gives CDR1 ENHRY, CDR2 SYGVKD. This CDR3 comprises 15 residues. The ends lost 2 bases at V and 4 bases at J; junction bases unmatched: 7. CDR3 sequence: CAISEEETGLYGYTF. The CDR3 DNA reads as TGTGCCATCAGTGAGGAAGAGACAGGGCTCTATGGCTACACCTTC.

This clone was observed a few times. This chain links TRBV7-2 with TRBJ2-1, with 8 bases matching TRBD2. The CDR3 covers 15 residues. Germline V gives CDR1 SGHTA, CDR2 FQGNSA. V gave up 3 bases and J gave up 9 bases; unmatched junction bases: 10. DNA for the CDR3: TGTGCCAGCAGCTTGCGACTAGCGCGGGACGCTGAGCAGTTCTTC. Its translation: CASSLRLARDAEQFF. The whole variable domain, remainder taken from reference TRBV7-2 and TRBJ2-1, is GAGVSQSPSNKVTEKGKDVELRCDPISGHTALYWYRQSLGQGLEFLIYFQGNSAPDKSGLPSDRFSAERTGGSVSTLTIQRTQQEDSAVYLCASSLRLARDAEQFFGPGTRLTVL.

The V and J genes are TRBV7-2 and TRBJ2-1, with 10 bases that match TRBD2. The CDR3 sequence is 15 residues long. Germline V gene data show CDR1 as SGHTA and CDR2 as FQGNSA. Germline trimming cut 5 bases from V and 8 bases from J; bases unmatched to any gene: 9. CDR3 nucleotides: TGTGCCAGCAGCCCCCGTATAGCGGGGGGCCATGAGCAGTTCTTC. Its protein product is CASSPRIAGGHEQFF.

The genes are TRBV7-8 and TRBJ2-1; TRBD2 matches at 15 bases. The V gene's germline CDR1 is SGHVS and CDR2 FQNEAQ. The V gene end was trimmed by 0 bases and the J gene end by 7 bases; junction bases not matched to a gene: 1. CDR3 size: 16 residues. CDR3 in DNA: TGTGCCAGCAGCTTAGCGGGACTAGCGGGGGGTAATGAGCAGTTCTTC. It translates to CASSLAGLAGGNEQFF.

The chain joins TRBV7-2 to TRBJ2-3; 8 bases line up with TRBD2. Germline CDR1 SGHTA, CDR2 FQGNSA. CDR3 length equals 15 residues. V lost 8 bases to trimming and J lost 0 bases; unmatched junction nucleotides: 7. The CDR3 is CASSGGVSSTDTQYF. DNA of the CDR3: TGTGCCAGCTCCGGGGGGGTATCTAGCACAGATACGCAGTATTTT.

V is TRBV29-1 and J is TRBJ1-3; 8 bases match TRBD1. From germline, CDR1 is SQVTM and CDR2 ANQGSEA. With V trimmed by 6 bases and J by 5 bases, 6 bases remained unmatched. CDR3 size: 13 residues. CDR3 residues: CSVAGQGRNTIYF. DNA of the CDR3: TGCAGCGTCGCTGGACAGGGCAGAAACACCATATATTTT.

The V call is TRBV6-5, the J call TRBJ2-4, with a possible D match to TRBD2 (5 bases). Trimming left V 7 bases short and J 7 bases short, with 11 bases between. The length of the CDR3 is 12 residues. The germline V gene has CDR1 MNHEY and CDR2 SVGAGI. Written as DNA, the CDR3 is TGTGCCAGCACGGAGGTGAAGAACATTCAGTACTTC. Translating gives CASTEVKNIQYF.

The genes are TRBV5-1 and TRBJ1-1, with 11 nucleotides matching TRBD1. CDR3 size: 14 residues. CDR1 and CDR2 (germline): SGHRS, YFSETQ. With V trimmed by 4 bases and J by 4 bases, 3 bases remained unmatched. The CDR3 loop reads CASSEGQGVTEAFF. The CDR3 DNA is TGCGCCAGCAGCGAGGGACAGGGGGTCACTGAAGCTTTCTTT.

This chain connects TRBV19 to TRBJ2-7, with 8 nucleotides matching TRBD1. The CDR3 runs 12 residues. V lost 11 bases to trimming and J lost 6 bases; unmatched junction nucleotides: 9. Germline V lookup: CDR1 LNHDA, CDR2 SQIVND (reference sequence). The CDR3 loop is CALYKQGVEQYF. As DNA, the CDR3 is TGTGCCCTTTATAAACAGGGGGTCGAGCAGTACTTC.

J is TRBJ1-1 and V is TRBV11-3, with TRBD1 matching over 8 bases. The junction had 11 bases not matched to a gene; V was cut back by 5 bases and J by 6 bases. This CDR3 region has 15 residues. The germline gives CDR1 SGHNT, CDR2 YENEEA. CDR3 in DNA: TGTGCCAGCAGCAGACTTACAGGGGGAGAGGCTGAAGCTTTCTTT. This gives the protein CASSRLTGGEAEAFF.